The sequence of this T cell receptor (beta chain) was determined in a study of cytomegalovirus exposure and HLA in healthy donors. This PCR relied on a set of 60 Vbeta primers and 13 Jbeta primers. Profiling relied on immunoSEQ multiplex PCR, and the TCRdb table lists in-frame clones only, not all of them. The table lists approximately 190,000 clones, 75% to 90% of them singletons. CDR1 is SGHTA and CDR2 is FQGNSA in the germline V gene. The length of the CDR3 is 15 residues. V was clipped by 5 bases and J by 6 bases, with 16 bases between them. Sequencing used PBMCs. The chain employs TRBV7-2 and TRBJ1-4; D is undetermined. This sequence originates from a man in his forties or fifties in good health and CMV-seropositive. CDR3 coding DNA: TGTGCCAGCAGCCTCATTGGGAGGCGAGATGAAAAACTGTTTTTT. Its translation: CASSLIGRRDEKLFF. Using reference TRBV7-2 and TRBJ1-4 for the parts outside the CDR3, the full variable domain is GAGVSQSPSNKVTEKGKDVELRCDPISGHTALYWYRQSLGQGLEFLIYFQGNSAPDKSGLPSDRFSAERTGGSVSTLTIQRTQQEDSAVYLCASSLIGRRDEKLFFGSGTQLSVL.